This T cell receptor (beta chain) was sequenced during a study of long-term antiretroviral therapy in people with HIV (dated 2022 in TCRdb). Broadly, across the study: The earliest samples were collected about a decade before the 2015 WHO recommendation for immediate ART, when ART was typically delayed until CD4 counts fell. A retrospective serial study tested whether changes in peripheral blood TRB repertoire composition and diversity were associated with ART initiation and durable HIV suppression. The cohort contributed over 150 cryopreserved PBMC samples from 30 adults with confirmed HIV infection, collected serially over a mean of approximately 6 years (range 1-12). Among the 30 or so participants with HIV, eleven were female. No cross-contamination during QIAcube processing was shown when test extractions of a monoclonal T-cell line were performed alongside about 33 polyclonal samples.

Of note for this clone: Its target antigen remains unknown. Within one base of it there is no much larger clone, and no base qualities were kept.

Inclusion was restricted to participants for whom at least one PBMC sample before ART initiation and at least two post-ART samples were available. Every participant with HIV received treatment in the United States of America. Before DNA extraction, cryopreserved samples containing about 0.9-10 million PBMC were thawed and washed. At the time of the earliest PBMC sample, participants with HIV were aged between 23 and 54 years. PBMC samples from each participant spanned 1-4 timepoints before ART initiation and 2-8 timepoints after ART initiation, with a median of 7 samples. Serial HIV viral load, CD4+ T-cell count, ART history and demographic data were obtained for every participant. Genomic DNA was extracted from unsorted PBMC with a Qiagen kit on a QIAcube, processed in batches of 12 samples. Between the V and J ends, shortened by 2 bases and 1 base respectively, the junction contains 9 bases. CDR1 and CDR2 were assigned from the germline V gene as SQVTM and ANQGSEA. Including the terminal cysteine and phenylalanine, the CDR3 comprises 13 residues. Only CDR3 DNA remains: 39 bases, in frame from the first base.

Study-level results and caveats: Because PBMC availability was limited, only the TCR beta chain was sequenced, with no alpha chain pairing. Starting ART was linked to a significant rise in TRB diversity, yet even after long-term ART the diversity remained significantly lower than in transplant donor controls. No data were available on ART adherence, viral resistance or therapy changes, limiting inferences about post-ART repertoire changes. The samples were dated from the mid-2000s to the late 2010s, and the ART regimens that were used may be less effective than current ART regimens. Expanded TRB clones identified before ART initiation dominated the repertoire across all time points, though the dominance fluctuated and decreased in many PLHIV after ART. Compared with controls, HIV repertoires had narrower CDR3 length ranges, and the network structure pointed to an antigen-experienced repertoire that shifted only slightly toward naive after ART. Because pre-ART samples had limited cell numbers, unsorted PBMC were profiled rather than sorted CD4+ and CD8+ T cells.

The immunoSEQ hsTCRB v3.0 assay was used at survey level resolution to sequence the TRB variable region. A depth of roughly 35,000-55,000 T-cell genomes per sample was targeted for TRB sequencing. An Illumina MiSeq with a v3 150-cycle kit was used to sequence the pooled TRB libraries. The study's own analysis went as follows. Analysis of repertoires was carried out in R inside a reproducible Nextflow workflow spanning QC, data transformation and analysis. LymphoSeq2, an R package for AIRR-Seq data exploration, was used to implement custom analyses. After excluding a few samples that yielded fewer than 5000 total TRB sequences, 150 to 200 HIV repertoires remained for analysis. Among the 200 or so HIV repertoires that were kept, 59 were collected before ART initiation and more than 120 were collected after ART initiation. Repertoires were downsampled to 5000 TRB nucleotide sequences, with summary statistics averaged over 100 downsampling iterations. TRB sequences were retained for analysis only if CDR3 regions of at least seven amino acids were present. A Shannon entropy-derived clonality score and the Gini coefficient were used to measure diversity. In the repertoire networks, any two of the top 5000 CDR3 amino acid sequences were connected whenever the two sequences differed by an edit distance of one. For TRB CDR3 amino acid sequences, antigen specificity groups and MHC restriction were predicted with GLIPH2. CDR3 amino acid sequences were matched against VDJdb and McPAS-TCR to flag known CMV, EBV, HIV or tissue antigen associations. Pre-ART, post-ART and control groups were compared with Wilcoxon signed-rank tests and Holm-Bonferroni correction. The table comes from immuneACCESS by way of TCRdb, which keeps in-frame sequences with V and J called. Part of the clones is missing from these tables; in studies checked, under half for an unresolved V gene and the rest for unknown reasons. The DNA was the basis for D and trimming; V, J and clone size are from that table. The sample table shows 30,000 to 40,000 clones, and about 90% are seen once. 10% to 15% of the sample is in the top ten clones.

The receptor chain draws on TRBV29-1 and TRBJ2-7; a confident D gene designation cannot be given. Sequences were derived from unsorted PBMCs, sampled 1.1 years after starting antiretroviral therapy. The clonotype comes from a man aged 18 to 30 with HIV. The DNA sequence is given as TGCAGCGTTGAATTGGGGTTATCCTACGAGCAGTACTTC. Its translation is CSVELGLSYEQYF.